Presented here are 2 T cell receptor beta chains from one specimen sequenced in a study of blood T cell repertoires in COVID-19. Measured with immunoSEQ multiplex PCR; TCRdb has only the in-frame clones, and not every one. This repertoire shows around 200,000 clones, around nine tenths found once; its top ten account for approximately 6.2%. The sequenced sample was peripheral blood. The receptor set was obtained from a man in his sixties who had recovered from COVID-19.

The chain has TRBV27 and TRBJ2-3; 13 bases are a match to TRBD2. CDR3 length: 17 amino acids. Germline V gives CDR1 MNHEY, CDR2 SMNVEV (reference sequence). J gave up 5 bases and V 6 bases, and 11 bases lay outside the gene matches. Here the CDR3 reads CASSRRTSGGRVDTQYF. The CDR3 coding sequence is TGTGCCAGCAGCCGGAGGACTAGCGGGGGAAGGGTAGATACGCAGTATTTT.

The CDR3 coding sequence is TGTGCCAGCAGCCTGACAGGGTCCGGATACGACTATGGCTACACCTTC. Translated: CASSLTGSGYDYGYTF. V and J are TRBV5-6 and TRBJ1-2; 7 nucleotides line up with TRBD1. The germline CDR1 and CDR2 sequences are SGHDT and YYEEEE. V gave up 4 bases and J gave up 3 bases; unmatched junction bases: 12. The CDR3 length is 16 residues. Supplemented by reference TRBV5-6 and TRBJ1-2, the full variable domain reads DAGVTQSPTHLIKTRGQQVTLRCSPKSGHDTVSWYQQALGQGPQFIFQYYEEEERQRGNFPDRFSGHQFPNYSSELNVNALLLGDSALYLCASSLTGSGYDYGYTFGSGTRLTVV.